The source of this T cell receptor beta chain is a study of T cells in Graves' hyperthyroidism and ophthalmopathy (dated by TCRdb to the late 2010s). A note on the overall study: Peripheral blood samples were taken at initial diagnosis, before any treatment was given. A discovery cohort of approximately 100 patients, roughly 45 with Graves' ophthalmopathy and 55 to 60 with stable Graves' hyperthyroidism, was used to find distinguishing TCR V-J signatures. The paper reports TCR Vbeta CDR3 sequencing of fewer than 150 peripheral blood samples: 43 ophthalmopathy, about 75 hyperthyroidism and around 17 progressor patients. The approximately 100 discovery patients were divided at random into training and test sets in a 7:3 ratio. Whether ophthalmopathy could be predicted prospectively was tested in an independent validation cohort made up of fewer than 20 hyperthyroidism patients plus 17 patients who later progressed to ophthalmopathy. After blood sampling, hyperthyroidism patients were treated with methimazole at a starting dose of 30 mg daily, and ophthalmopathy patients were treated with high-dose intravenous methylprednisolone. In several Graves' hyperthyroidism patients, the study also compared T-cell repertoires from thyroid tissue with T-cell repertoires from blood.

The TCR beta CDR3 regions were amplified from the RNA transcripts. For the first round of RT-PCR on the TCR CDR3, the HTBI primer set was used together with the Qiagen OneStep RT-PCR kit. A second multiplex PCR round built the libraries, followed by size selection and purification. Paired-end sequencing of the libraries was performed with 100 bp reads on an Illumina HiSeq2000. The paper's processing steps were these. SOAPnuke was used to process the raw data, removing reads that contained adapters or uncalled bases, had a mean Phred below 15, or lacked an exact match to the constant primer or identifier. COPE v1.2.5 was used to merge the high-quality paired reads, and each unique nucleotide sequence was defined as a clonotype. Clonotypes were aligned to IMGT TRBV, TRBD and TRBJ reference segments using MiTCR v1.1. Analysis was restricted to V-J combinations with a frequency above 0.0001, which covered 99.2% of repertoires. The TCS score was defined as F50 (clonal expansion) divided by E x V (chaos), with BLOSUM62-based TCRdist calculated between CDR3 peptides within each V-J. Welch's t-statistics and random forest reduced around 520 V-J features to under 15, which were used in a naive Bayes classifier (R e1071). TCRdb applied fastp at Q25 and MiXCR to the public reads, then kept only in-frame beta chains. Rows are combined by CDR3 protein, so each entry shows the most common genes and DNA. TCRdb assigned the V and J calls; the authors' analysis was not used. The sample profile shows approximately 600,000 distinct CDR3 sequences; 20% of them were found once. The top ten constitute 30% to 40% of the sample.

Cut back by 6 bases and 0 bases, the V and J ends lie 18 bases apart. The CDR3 holds 17 amino acids from the cysteine to the phenylalanine. CDR3 DNA only is kept here, 51 bases in frame from base 1. From the germline V gene, CDR1 is MDHEN and CDR2 is SYDVKM. This clonotype has just a few counts. Its antigen has not been determined. Base-call qualities are not available, and no considerably larger clone is one nucleotide away. Moderately to severely active disease, a Clinical Activity Score of at least 3, a NOSPECS grade of at least 4, and a duration under 3 months were present in ophthalmopathy patients. Exclusion was applied to patients with uncontrolled infections, other autoimmune diseases, pregnancy or lactation. Diagnoses were established on the basis of clinical symptoms, serum thyroxine and TRAb, thyroid ultrasound, and orbital computed tomography. PBMCs were isolated from more than 8 ml of fresh peripheral blood by Ficoll-Paque density gradient centrifugation. Total RNA was extracted using Trizol reagent, and RNA quality was assessed on an Agilent 2100 Bioanalyzer.

The paper as a whole reports these results and caveats: In validation, the model predicted progression to ophthalmopathy a median of roughly 6.5 months before onset, with roughly 71% sensitivity and about 72% specificity. A model built on a 13 V-J signature distinguished ophthalmopathy from stable hyperthyroidism, reaching roughly 88% sensitivity and around 81% specificity in cross-validation and 80%/75% in testing. Sample size was not statistically predetermined, and blinding of investigators to group allocation was not performed. Most expanded thyroid clonotypes (frequency above 0.001) were also detected in blood, suggesting blood repertoires may reflect thyroid immune responses.

This receptor was obtained from a man aged 30 to 39 with Graves' ophthalmopathy. Sequencing input: blood. The chain is encoded by TRBV28 joined to TRBJ2-4; the D gene is perhaps TRBD2, from 6 matching bases. The DNA sequence is TGTGCCAGCAGACCCCAGGGAGGCGGGATAGCCAAAAACATTCAGTACTTC. This sequence encodes CASRPQGGGIAKNIQYF.